The clone carrying this T cell receptor beta chain was recorded once. Its target is unknown. It was with 60 Vbeta and 13 Jbeta primers that the PCR ran. The data were produced by immunoSEQ multiplex PCR, yet TCRdb's version contains in-frame clones alone and is incomplete. Of 150,000 or so clones in the sample, approximately 79% were seen once. This entry comes from a study of cytomegalovirus exposure and HLA in healthy donors. General study findings and limits: Being productive about 87% or about 30% of the time was typical of most TCR beta V segments in an earlier analysis. Usually a TCR sequence was rare, but some public TCRs were found in many donors. V- and J-gene trimming in TCR beta was tied to a missense DCLRE1C variant by an analysis performed later. TCR beta chains numbering 150 to 200 were designated cytomegalovirus-associated.

This TCR derives from a man aged 18 to 30 in good health and CMV-seropositive. The sample comprised PBMCs.

CDR3 bases: TGTGCCAGCAGTTATCAGGGGATAAACTATGGCTACACCTTC. Encoded protein: CASSYQGINYGYTF. The gene calls are TRBV6-5 and TRBJ1-2, with D perhaps TRBD1 (6 bases). CDR3 length equals 14 residues. Trimming left V 3 bases short and J 2 bases short, with 10 bases between. Germline V gene sequence: CDR1 MNHEY, CDR2 SVGAGI.